The sequence of this TCR beta chain was determined in a study of cytotoxic CD8 clonotypes in ibrutinib-treated CLL. Across the study: Partial responses totalled 24 and complete responses 2; after median 68 months, approximately 15 remained remitted and around twelve progressed.

The CDR3 runs 13 residues. V lost 0 bases and J lost 7, with 9 bases in between. Germline lookup yields CDR1 MNHEY and CDR2 SVGAGI. The data were produced by immunoSEQ multiplex PCR, yet TCRdb's version contains in-frame clones alone and is incomplete. This sample has approximately 190,000 clones, with just over 70% found just once. The gene calls are TRBV6-5 and TRBJ1-2, with D unclear. Source: PBMCs, taken after 12 months of ibrutinib treatment. The TCR sequence derives from a human donor with chronic lymphocytic leukemia. CDR3 amino acids: CASSYSEGIGYTF. For the CDR3, the DNA is TGTGCCAGCAGTTACTCGGAGGGCATTGGCTACACCTTC.